Listed below are T cell receptor beta chains from one sample, sequenced in a study of shared clonotypes between healthy human individuals. Sequencing used immunoSEQ multiplex PCR; TCRdb keeps in-frame clones, though not all of them. The sample contains hundreds of thousands of clones, around two thirds of which appear only once. The sample comprised memory CD4+ T cells sorted from blood. These receptors were obtained from a woman younger than 45 in good health. CDR3s include the opening cysteine and the closing phenylalanine or tryptophan. Fields, in order: D gene, V gene, J gene, clone size, CDR3 protein, CDR3 DNA. A D gene is named only where the DNA matches it firmly. Rows may omit the clone size; those that give it use once, few, many or a size class.

D gene: TRBD2; V gene: TRBV19; J gene: TRBJ2-2; clone size: .; CDR3 protein: CASSTGLAGVGGELFF; CDR3 DNA: TGTGCCAGTAGTACCGGACTAGCGGGAGTAGGCGGGGAGCTGTTTTTT
D gene: .; V gene: TRBV27; J gene: TRBJ2-7; clone size: .; CDR3 protein: CASSVRSRGVSFYEQYF; CDR3 DNA: TGTGCCAGCAGCGTCAGAAGCAGGGGCGTGAGCTTCTACGAGCAGTACTTC
D gene: .; V gene: TRBV18; J gene: TRBJ2-2; clone size: .; CDR3 protein: CASSPTYRDKNTGELFF; CDR3 DNA: TGTGCCAGCTCACCGACCTACAGAGACAAGAACACCGGGGAGCTGTTTTTT
D gene: .; V gene: TRBV7-8; J gene: TRBJ1-1; clone size: few; CDR3 protein: CASSYRVHTEAFF; CDR3 DNA: TGTGCCAGCAGCTACAGGGTCCACACTGAAGCTTTCTTT
D gene: .; V gene: TRBV28; J gene: TRBJ1-1; clone size: .; CDR3 protein: CASTLQQRGGTEAFF; CDR3 DNA: TGTGCCAGCACCCTACAACAGAGAGGAGGGACTGAAGCTTTCTTT
D gene: .; V gene: TRBV15; J gene: TRBJ2-5; clone size: .; CDR3 protein: CATSRDRGSGLQETQYF; CDR3 DNA: TGTGCCACCAGCAGAGATCGAGGGAGCGGCCTCCAAGAGACCCAGTACTTC
D gene: TRBD1; V gene: TRBV13; J gene: TRBJ1-1; clone size: .; CDR3 protein: CASRRDRGSEAFF; CDR3 DNA: TGTGCCAGCAGACGGGACAGGGGATCTGAAGCTTTCTTT
D gene: TRBD2; V gene: TRBV5-1; J gene: TRBJ2-1; clone size: .; CDR3 protein: CASSPGLATNYNEQFF; CDR3 DNA: TGCGCCAGCAGCCCGGGACTAGCGACAAACTACAATGAGCAGTTCTTC
D gene: TRBD2; V gene: TRBV7-8; J gene: TRBJ2-5; clone size: .; CDR3 protein: CASSFGLAGGPEDPRSNF; CDR3 DNA: TGTGCCAGCAGCTTTGGACTAGCGGGAGGTCCCGAAGATCCGCGTAGTAACTTC
D gene: .; V gene: TRBV19; J gene: TRBJ1-5; clone size: .; CDR3 protein: CASSIDNQPQHF; CDR3 DNA: TGTGCCAGTAGTATAGATAATCAGCCCCAGCATTTT
D gene: .; V gene: TRBV7-9; J gene: TRBJ1-1; clone size: few; CDR3 protein: CASSLQMNTEAFF; CDR3 DNA: TGTGCCAGCAGCTTACAGATGAACACTGAAGCTTTCTTT
D gene: .; V gene: TRBV6-1; J gene: TRBJ2-1; clone size: .; CDR3 protein: CASGLAEYNEQFF; CDR3 DNA: TGTGCCAGCGGTTTAGCGGAATACAATGAGCAGTTCTTC
D gene: TRBD1; V gene: TRBV7-2; J gene: TRBJ2-7; clone size: few; CDR3 protein: CASTTGQGFHEQYF; CDR3 DNA: TGTGCCAGCACCACAGGACAGGGTTTCCACGAGCAGTACTTC
D gene: .; V gene: TRBV7-9; J gene: TRBJ2-7; clone size: .; CDR3 protein: CASSLAGAYEQYF; CDR3 DNA: TGTGCCAGCAGCTTAGCTGGCGCCTACGAGCAGTACTTC
D gene: TRBD2; V gene: TRBV4-1; J gene: TRBJ2-5; clone size: .; CDR3 protein: CASSQGPLAGGSGETQYF; CDR3 DNA: TGCGCCAGCAGCCAAGGACCGCTAGCGGGAGGTTCCGGGGAGACCCAGTACTTC
D gene: .; V gene: TRBV5-5; J gene: TRBJ2-1; clone size: many; CDR3 protein: CASSTQGDYYNEQFF; CDR3 DNA: TGTGCCAGCAGCACACAGGGGGACTACTACAATGAGCAGTTCTTC
D gene: .; V gene: TRBV27; J gene: TRBJ2-6; clone size: .; CDR3 protein: CASSLGHSGANVLTF; CDR3 DNA: TGTGCCAGCAGTTTGGGACACTCTGGGGCCAACGTCCTGACTTTC
D gene: .; V gene: TRBV9; J gene: TRBJ1-1; clone size: .; CDR3 protein: CASSVAAYTEAFF; CDR3 DNA: TGTGCCAGCAGCGTAGCCGCATACACTGAAGCTTTCTTT
D gene: TRBD1; V gene: TRBV30; J gene: TRBJ2-1; clone size: .; CDR3 protein: CAWRPGTVYNEQFF; CDR3 DNA: TGTGCCTGGAGGCCCGGGACAGTCTACAATGAGCAGTTCTTC
D gene: .; V gene: TRBV11-2; J gene: TRBJ2-1; clone size: .; CDR3 protein: CAGSARNAPRSYNEQFF; CDR3 DNA: TGTGCCGGCAGTGCTCGAAACGCGCCACGTTCGTACAATGAGCAGTTCTTC
D gene: .; V gene: TRBV30; J gene: TRBJ2-3; clone size: few; CDR3 protein: CAWSTVKDTQYF; CDR3 DNA: TGTGCCTGGAGTACGGTCAAAGATACGCAGTATTTT
D gene: TRBD2; V gene: TRBV7-3; J gene: TRBJ2-1; clone size: .; CDR3 protein: CASSLGLAGVEQFF; CDR3 DNA: TGTGCCAGCAGCTTAGGGCTAGCGGGAGTAGAGCAGTTCTTC
D gene: .; V gene: TRBV11-2; J gene: TRBJ2-2; clone size: .; CDR3 protein: CASSVGLGTNTGELFF; CDR3 DNA: TGTGCCAGCAGCGTGGGACTGGGGACGAACACCGGGGAGCTGTTTTTT
D gene: .; V gene: TRBV14; J gene: TRBJ2-7; clone size: .; CDR3 protein: CASSQPERSSYEQYF; CDR3 DNA: TGTGCCAGCAGCCAACCAGAACGAAGCTCCTACGAGCAGTACTTC